The 23 T cell receptor beta chains given below trace back to one sample, sequenced in a study of T cell changes during pregnancy in multiple sclerosis. The protocol was immunoSEQ multiplex PCR, while the TCRdb copy is restricted to in-frame clones and leaves out a portion. The sample yields around 70,000 clones, 85% to 95% seen once. Specimen: peripheral blood, collected before pregnancy. The receptor source for this set is a female donor with multiple sclerosis, enrolled in a pregnancy study.

The V and J genes are TRBV6-6 and TRBJ2-1; possibly TRBD2 for D (5 bases). The CDR3 has 15 residues. The V gene's germline CDR1 is MNHNY and CDR2 SVGAGI (reference sequence). The V end was cut by 4 bases, the J end by 3 bases, with 13 bases between. CDR3 DNA sequence: TGTGCCAGCAGTTCTACTAGTACCTACTACAATGAGCAGTTCTTC. This translates into CASSSTSTYYNEQFF.

A single count supports this clone. The chain carries TRBV28 and TRBJ2-1, with a possible D match to TRBD1 (5 bases). Trimming took off 5 bases at V and 0 bases at J, with 11 bases between the two ends. The CDR3 spans 15 residues. Germline CDR1 MDHEN, CDR2 SYDVKM. DNA of the CDR3: TGTGCCAGCAGTGGACACTTGAGCTCCTACAATGAGCAGTTCTTC. Its protein is CASSGHLSSYNEQFF. Full variable domain (missing parts from reference TRBV28 and TRBJ2-1): DVKVTQSSRYLVKRTGEKVFLECVQDMDHENMFWYRQDPGLGLRLIYFSYDVKMKEKGDIPEGYSVSREKKERFSLILESASTNQTSMYLCASSGHLSSYNEQFFGPGTRLTVL.

The chain combines TRBV28 with TRBJ1-2; D gene ambiguous. This CDR3 is 13 amino acids long. CDR1 MDHEN and CDR2 SYDVKM come from the germline V gene. V lost 2 bases, J lost 4 bases, and 8 bases lay in between. CDR3 residues: CASSLRGIYGYTF. The CDR3 DNA reads TGTGCCAGCAGTTTACGAGGAATCTATGGCTACACCTTC.

This clone was seen once. The V gene is TRBV5-1, the J gene TRBJ2-2; 8 nucleotides line up with TRBD1. CDR1 is SGHRS and CDR2 is YFSETQ in the germline V gene. Trimming took 2 bases from V and 4 from J; bases not matched to a gene: 7. CDR3 length: 16 residues. The CDR3 sequence is CASSLNKDRVTGELFF. The CDR3 DNA follows: TGCGCCAGCAGCTTAAACAAGGACAGGGTCACCGGGGAGCTGTTTTTT.

The chain joins TRBV6-6 to TRBJ1-1, with D maybe TRBD1 (5 bases). In germline, CDR1 is MNHNY, CDR2 SVGAGI (reference sequence). This CDR3 is built from 14 residues. Trimming took 5 bases from V and 4 from J, leaving 14 bases between them. In nucleotides, the CDR3 is TGTGCCAGCAGTGTAGGGACTCTGGGCACTGAAGCTTTCTTT. This sequence encodes CASSVGTLGTEAFF.

V gene TRBV7-9 combines with J gene TRBJ2-7; TRBD2 matches at 10 bases. Germline CDR1 reads SEHNR; CDR2 reads FQNEAQ (reference sequence). The CDR3 has 16 residues. J gave up 7 bases and V 2 bases, and 11 bases lay outside the gene matches. As DNA, the CDR3 is TGTGCCAGCAGCTTATGGGAAGCGGGAGGGCCCCGAGAGCAGTACTTC. It codes for CASSLWEAGGPREQYF.

V usage is TRBV19 and J usage is TRBJ2-1; 9 nucleotides agree with TRBD1. Per germline, CDR1 LNHDA and CDR2 SQIVND (reference sequence). J was trimmed by 8 bases and V by 8 bases; bases with no gene match: 10. The CDR3 loop spans 14 amino acids. The CDR3 region is CASGTGGWVDEQFF. The CDR3 DNA follows: TGTGCCAGTGGTACAGGGGGCTGGGTCGATGAGCAGTTCTTC.

This chain uses TRBV18 with TRBJ1-5, with 7 bases fitting TRBD1. V trimming: 3 bases; J trimming: 5 bases; junction bases outside the gene matches: 7. This CDR3 has 15 amino acids. CDR1 and CDR2 (germline): KGHSH, LQKENI. CDR3 in amino acids: CASSPQDRTYQPQHF. CDR3 bases: TGTGCCAGCTCACCCCAGGACAGGACTTATCAGCCCCAGCATTTT.

The CDR3 protein is CASSHTGTGGDGYTF. In nucleotides, the CDR3 is TGTGCCAGCAGTCATACCGGGACAGGGGGCGATGGCTACACCTTC. The chain is built from TRBV9 and TRBJ1-2; 12 bases are shared with TRBD1. Trimming at V came to 5 bases and at J to 6 bases, leaving 8 bases not matched to a gene. The CDR3 covers 15 residues. Germline V gene lookup returns CDR1 SGDLS and CDR2 YYNGEE.

The table lists this clone with a few counts. The chain uses TRBV27 and TRBJ1-2, with a tentative D call TRBD1 (6 bases). The CDR3 length is 13 residues. Germline CDR1 reads MNHEY; CDR2 reads SMNVEV (reference sequence). Deletions cut 4 bases from V and 6 bases from J, with 12 bases between. The CDR3 DNA reads as TGTGCCAGCAGTTCTACAGGGCACCATGGCTACACCTTC. Protein product: CASSSTGHHGYTF.

CDR3 region: CASSSPTYEQYF. CDR3 nucleotide sequence: TGCGCCAGCAGCTCCCCTACCTACGAGCAGTACTTC. This sequence joins TRBV5-1 and TRBJ2-7; D is unclear. Germline values: CDR1 SGHRS, CDR2 YFSETQ. The length of the CDR3 is 12 residues. V shed 3 bases and J shed 2 bases, with 6 bases lying between them.

This clone was found once. V and J are TRBV19 and TRBJ2-2; 7 bases agree with TRBD1. Per the germline V gene, CDR1 is LNHDA and CDR2 is SQIVND (reference sequence). After removal of 3 bases from V and 2 bases from J, the junction contained 6 bases not matched to a gene. The CDR3 is made up of 16 amino acids. The CDR3 DNA is TGTGCCAGTAGTATTAGAACAGGGGCTAACACCGGGGAGCTGTTTTTT. Its protein is CASSIRTGANTGELFF.

The J gene is TRBJ1-5, the V gene TRBV19; weak D call: TRBD1 (5 bases). Trimming pared 5 bases from V and 3 bases from J, leaving 20 bases between. The CDR3 is 17 residues long. CDR1 and CDR2 (germline): LNHDA, SQIVND (reference sequence). The CDR3: CASSLYLRTDINQPQHF. CDR3 coding DNA: TGTGCCAGTAGTCTATACCTAAGGACGGACATCAATCAGCCCCAGCATTTT.

There are a few counts of this clone. The chain carries TRBV4-3 and TRBJ2-1, with TRBD2 matching over 7 bases. V shed 1 base and J 3 bases; nucleotides not matched to a gene: 6. The germline gives CDR1 LGHNA, CDR2 YSLEER. This CDR3 contains 16 residues. The CDR3 is CASSQGGGGDYNEQFF. The CDR3 DNA is TGCGCCAGCAGCCAAGGGGGGGGAGGCGACTACAATGAGCAGTTCTTC.

This rearrangement joins TRBV9 to TRBJ2-5; 7 nucleotides line up with TRBD2. CDR1 is SGDLS and CDR2 is YYNGEE in the germline V gene. Trimming cost V 2 bases and J 5 bases; bases outside gene matches: 6. This CDR3 contains 14 residues. The CDR3 DNA follows: TGTGCCAGCAGCGTTGCGGGAGTGTGGGAGACCCAGTACTTC. Translation: CASSVAGVWETQYF.

V gene TRBV5-1 combines with J gene TRBJ2-2, with D hard to call. The CDR3 totals 14 residues. Germline assignment: CDR1 SGHRS and CDR2 YFSETQ. V lost 0 bases and J lost 5, with 8 bases in between. CDR3 coding DNA: TGCGCCAGCAGCTTGGTGGCTAGAACCGGGGAGCTGTTTTTT. The encoded protein is CASSLVARTGELFF. The full variable domain, completed using reference TRBV5-1 and TRBJ2-2, is KAGVTQTPRYLIKTRGQQVTLSCSPISGHRSVSWYQQTPGQGLQFLFEYFSETQRNKGNFPGRFSGRQFSNSRSEMNVSTLELGDSALYLCASSLVARTGELFFGEGSRLTVL.

The gene calls are TRBV7-9 and TRBJ2-1; maybe TRBD2 (6 bases). Germline V gene data show CDR1 as SEHNR and CDR2 as FQNEAQ (reference sequence). This CDR3 has 15 amino acids. Deletions cut 0 bases from V and 7 bases from J, with 13 bases between. The CDR3 DNA reads TGTGCCAGCAGCTTAGCATACGGGAGTAAGAATGAGCAGTTCTTC. Its translation is CASSLAYGSKNEQFF.

V and J are TRBV5-4 and TRBJ2-2; D is perhaps TRBD1 (7 bases). V lost 5 bases and J lost 0, with 11 bases in between. Germline assignment: CDR1 SGHNT and CDR2 YYREEE (reference sequence). The CDR3 spans 15 residues. The chain's CDR3 is CASSPGGSNTGELFF. DNA of the CDR3: TGTGCCAGCAGTCCAGGGGGGTCGAACACCGGGGAGCTGTTTTTT.

The chain combines TRBV19 with TRBJ1-5; D unresolved. The CDR3 runs 16 residues. The germline V gene has CDR1 LNHDA and CDR2 SQIVND (reference sequence). With 1 base removed from V and 2 bases from J, the gap between germline ends came to 12 bases. CDR3: CASSIGALGGNQPQHF. In nucleotides, the CDR3 is TGTGCCAGTAGTATAGGAGCTCTGGGCGGCAATCAGCCCCAGCATTTT.

CDR3 bases: TGTGCCAGCAGGGGGGAGGGGTTGGGCAATCAGCCCCAGCATTTT. Encoded protein: CASRGEGLGNQPQHF. V usage is TRBV27 and J usage is TRBJ1-5; TRBD1 might be the D (5 bases). CDR1 MNHEY and CDR2 SMNVEV come from the germline V gene (reference sequence). Trimming took 6 bases from V and 2 from J, leaving 14 bases between them. This CDR3 is 15 amino acids long.

The CDR3 nucleotides read TGTGCCAGCAGCTTACTGACAAAAGATACGCAGTATTTT. Translating gives CASSLLTKDTQYF. This chain links TRBV7-2 with TRBJ2-3; D uncertain. CDR3 size: 13 residues. In germline, CDR1 is SGHTA, CDR2 FQGNSA. The germline V and J ends were trimmed by 2 bases and 5 bases, with 8 bases remaining between them.

This chain links TRBV19 with TRBJ2-1, with 12 bases identical to TRBD2. V was clipped by 2 bases and J by 4 bases; unmatched bases: 9. The CDR3 is 18 amino acids. CDR1 and CDR2 (germline): LNHDA, SQIVND (reference sequence). DNA for the CDR3: TGTGCCAGTAGTATATTTACCCTAGCGGGAGGGTTATACAATGAGCAGTTCTTC. It translates to CASSIFTLAGGLYNEQFF.

This rearrangement joins TRBV27 to TRBJ2-5; TRBD2 agrees at 10 bases. V was pared by 6 bases and J by 2 bases, with 9 bases of the junction left unmatched. The CDR3 is 16 residues long. In germline, CDR1 is MNHEY, CDR2 SMNVEV (reference sequence). The CDR3 DNA sequence: TGTGCCAGCAGCCCAGGGACTAGCGCAAGACAAGAGACCCAGTACTTC. This codes for CASSPGTSARQETQYF.